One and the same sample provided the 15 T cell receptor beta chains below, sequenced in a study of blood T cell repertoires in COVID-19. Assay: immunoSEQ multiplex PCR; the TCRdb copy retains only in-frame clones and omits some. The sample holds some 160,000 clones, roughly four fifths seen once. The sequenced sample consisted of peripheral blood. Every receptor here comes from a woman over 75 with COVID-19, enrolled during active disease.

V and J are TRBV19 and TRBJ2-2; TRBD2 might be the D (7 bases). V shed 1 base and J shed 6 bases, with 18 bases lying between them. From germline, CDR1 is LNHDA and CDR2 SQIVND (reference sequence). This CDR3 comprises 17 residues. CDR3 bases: TGTGCCAGTAGTATAGGTCCGGGGGGCGCAGGCGCCGGGGAGCTGTTTTTT. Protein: CASSIGPGGAGAGELFF.

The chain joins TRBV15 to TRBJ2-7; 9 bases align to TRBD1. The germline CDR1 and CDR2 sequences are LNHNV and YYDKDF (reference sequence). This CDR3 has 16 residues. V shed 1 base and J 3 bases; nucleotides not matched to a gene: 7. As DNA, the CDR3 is TGTGCCACCAGCAGAGTTACGGGACAGGGCCACTACGAGCAGTACTTC. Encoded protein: CATSRVTGQGHYEQYF.

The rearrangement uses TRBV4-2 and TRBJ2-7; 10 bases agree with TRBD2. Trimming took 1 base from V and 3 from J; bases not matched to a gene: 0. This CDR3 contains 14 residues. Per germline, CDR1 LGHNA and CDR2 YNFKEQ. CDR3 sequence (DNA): TGTGCCAGCAGCCAAGTAGCGGGGGGCTACGAGCAGTACTTC. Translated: CASSQVAGGYEQYF.

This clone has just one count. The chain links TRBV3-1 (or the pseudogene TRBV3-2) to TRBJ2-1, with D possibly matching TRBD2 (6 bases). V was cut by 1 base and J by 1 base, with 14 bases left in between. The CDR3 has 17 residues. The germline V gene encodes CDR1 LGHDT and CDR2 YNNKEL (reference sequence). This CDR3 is CASSQGGVGFSYNEQFF. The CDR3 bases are TGTGCCAGCAGCCAAGGCGGGGTCGGGTTTTCCTACAATGAGCAGTTCTTC.

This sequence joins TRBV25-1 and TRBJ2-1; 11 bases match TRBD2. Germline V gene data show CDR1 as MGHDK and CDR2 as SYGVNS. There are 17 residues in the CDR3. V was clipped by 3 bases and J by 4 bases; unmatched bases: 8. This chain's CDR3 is CASSDPRGLAAYNEQFF. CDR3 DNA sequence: TGTGCCAGCAGTGACCCCCGGGGACTAGCGGCGTACAATGAGCAGTTCTTC.

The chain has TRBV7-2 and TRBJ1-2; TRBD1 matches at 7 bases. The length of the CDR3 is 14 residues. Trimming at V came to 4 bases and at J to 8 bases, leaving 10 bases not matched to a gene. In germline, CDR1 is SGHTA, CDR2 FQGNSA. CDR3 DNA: TGTGCCAGCAGCTCCCACGGACAGGTCGGAGGCTACACCTTC. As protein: CASSSHGQVGGYTF.

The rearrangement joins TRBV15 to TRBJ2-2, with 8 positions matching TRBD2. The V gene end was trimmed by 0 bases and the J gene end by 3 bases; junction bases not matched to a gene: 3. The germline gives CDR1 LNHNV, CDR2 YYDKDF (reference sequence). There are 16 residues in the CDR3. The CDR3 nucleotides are TGTGCCACCAGCAGAGATGCTAGCGGGTACACCGGGGAGCTGTTTTTT. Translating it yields CATSRDASGYTGELFF.

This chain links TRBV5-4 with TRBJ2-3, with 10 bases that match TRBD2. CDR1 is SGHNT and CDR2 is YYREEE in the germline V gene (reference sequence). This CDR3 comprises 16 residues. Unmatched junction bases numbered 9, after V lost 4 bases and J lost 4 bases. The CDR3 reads CASSIVAGGVPDTQYF. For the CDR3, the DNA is TGTGCCAGCAGCATAGTAGCGGGAGGAGTCCCAGATACGCAGTATTTT.

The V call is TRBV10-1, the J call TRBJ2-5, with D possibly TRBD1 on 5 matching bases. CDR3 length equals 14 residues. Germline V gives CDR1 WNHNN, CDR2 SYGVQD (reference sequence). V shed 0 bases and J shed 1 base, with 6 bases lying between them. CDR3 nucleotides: TGCGCCAGCAGTGAGTCTGGGGCCCAAGAGACCCAGTACTTC. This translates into CASSESGAQETQYF.

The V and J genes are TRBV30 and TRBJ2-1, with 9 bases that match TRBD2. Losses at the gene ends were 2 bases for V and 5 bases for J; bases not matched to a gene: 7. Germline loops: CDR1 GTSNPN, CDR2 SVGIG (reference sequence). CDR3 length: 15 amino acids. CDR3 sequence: CAWSYGSGGHNEQFF. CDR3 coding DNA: TGTGCCTGGAGTTACGGCAGCGGGGGGCACAATGAGCAGTTCTTC.

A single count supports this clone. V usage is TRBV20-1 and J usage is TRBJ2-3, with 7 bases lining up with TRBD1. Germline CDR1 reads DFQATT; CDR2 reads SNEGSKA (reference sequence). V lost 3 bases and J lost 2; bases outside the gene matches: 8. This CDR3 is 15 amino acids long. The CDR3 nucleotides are TGCAGTGCTAGTGATGCAGGGGGATACACAGATACGCAGTATTTT. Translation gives CSASDAGGYTDTQYF.

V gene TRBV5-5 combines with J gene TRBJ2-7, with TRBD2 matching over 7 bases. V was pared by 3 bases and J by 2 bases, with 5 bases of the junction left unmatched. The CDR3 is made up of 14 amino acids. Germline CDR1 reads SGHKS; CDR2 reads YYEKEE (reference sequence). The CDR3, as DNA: TGTGCCAGCAGCTGGGGCCTAGCGGCCTACGAGCAGTACTTC. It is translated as CASSWGLAAYEQYF.

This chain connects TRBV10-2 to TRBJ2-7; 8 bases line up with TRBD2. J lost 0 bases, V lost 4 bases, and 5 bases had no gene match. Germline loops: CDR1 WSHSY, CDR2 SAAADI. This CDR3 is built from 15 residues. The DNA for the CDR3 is TGCGCCAGCAGTGGCCGAGCGGGAGACTCCTACGAGCAGTACTTC. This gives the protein CASSGRAGDSYEQYF.

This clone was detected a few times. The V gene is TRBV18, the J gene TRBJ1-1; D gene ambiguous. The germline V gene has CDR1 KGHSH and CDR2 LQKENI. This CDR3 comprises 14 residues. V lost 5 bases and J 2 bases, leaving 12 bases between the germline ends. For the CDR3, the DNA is TGTGCCAGCTCATCGCAGTTTATTAACACTGAAGCTTTCTTT. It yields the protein CASSSQFINTEAFF.

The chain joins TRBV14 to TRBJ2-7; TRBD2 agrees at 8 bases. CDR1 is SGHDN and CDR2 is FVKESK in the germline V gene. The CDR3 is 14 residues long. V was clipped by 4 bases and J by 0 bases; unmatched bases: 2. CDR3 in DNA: TGTGCCAGCAGCCTTAGCGGGGTCTCCTACGAGCAGTACTTC. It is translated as CASSLSGVSYEQYF.